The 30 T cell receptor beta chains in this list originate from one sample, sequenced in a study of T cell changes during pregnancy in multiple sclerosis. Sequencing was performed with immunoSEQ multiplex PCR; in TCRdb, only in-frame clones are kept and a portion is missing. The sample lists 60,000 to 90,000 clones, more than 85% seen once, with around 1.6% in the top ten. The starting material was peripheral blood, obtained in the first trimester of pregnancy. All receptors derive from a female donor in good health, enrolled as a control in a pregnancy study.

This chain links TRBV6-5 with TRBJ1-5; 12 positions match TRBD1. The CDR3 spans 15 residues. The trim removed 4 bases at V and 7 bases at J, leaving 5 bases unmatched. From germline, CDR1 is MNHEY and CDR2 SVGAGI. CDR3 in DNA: TGTGCCAGCAGTTTGGGACAGGGGGCGCGACAGCCCCAGCATTTT. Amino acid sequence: CASSLGQGARQPQHF.

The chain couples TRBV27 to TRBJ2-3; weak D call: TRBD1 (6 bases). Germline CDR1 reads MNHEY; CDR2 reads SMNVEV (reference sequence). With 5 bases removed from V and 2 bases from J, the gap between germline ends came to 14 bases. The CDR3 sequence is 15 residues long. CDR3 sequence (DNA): TGTGCCAGCAGTCACTGGACAGCACCCACAGATACGCAGTATTTT. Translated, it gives CASSHWTAPTDTQYF.

The CDR3 coding sequence is TGTGCCATCAGGGGGACAGGGGGTAATCAGCCCCAGCATTTT. This encodes CAIRGTGGNQPQHF. The rearrangement uses TRBV10-3 and TRBJ1-5, with 11 bases fitting TRBD1. This CDR3 has 14 residues. Trimming removed 6 bases from V and 4 bases from J; junction bases left unmatched: 2. Germline V lookup: CDR1 ENHRY, CDR2 SYGVKD.

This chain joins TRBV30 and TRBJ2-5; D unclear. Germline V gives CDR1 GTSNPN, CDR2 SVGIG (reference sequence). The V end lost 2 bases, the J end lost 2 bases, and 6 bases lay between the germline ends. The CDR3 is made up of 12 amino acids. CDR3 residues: CAWSSGQETQYF. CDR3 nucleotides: TGTGCCTGGAGTTCGGGTCAAGAGACCCAGTACTTC.

The CDR3 nucleotides are TGTGCCAGCAGCCAAAACATCCGGGGTTACGAGCAGTACTTC. This sequence encodes CASSQNIRGYEQYF. The chain has TRBV14 and TRBJ2-7, with D maybe TRBD2 (5 bases). Trimming shortened V by 2 bases and J by 4 bases, and 12 bases separated the two germline ends. From germline, CDR1 is SGHDN and CDR2 FVKESK. The CDR3 has 14 amino acids.

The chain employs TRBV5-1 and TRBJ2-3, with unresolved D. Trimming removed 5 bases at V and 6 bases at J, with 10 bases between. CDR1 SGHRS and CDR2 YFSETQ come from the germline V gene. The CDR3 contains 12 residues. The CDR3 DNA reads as TGCGCCAGCAGGGCCAGTCTTGATACGCAGTATTTT. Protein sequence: CASRASLDTQYF.

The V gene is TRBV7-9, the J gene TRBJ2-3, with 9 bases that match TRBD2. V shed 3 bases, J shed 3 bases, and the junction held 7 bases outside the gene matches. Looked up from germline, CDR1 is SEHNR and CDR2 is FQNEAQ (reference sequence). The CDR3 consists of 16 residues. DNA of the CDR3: TGTGCCAGCAGCTTGCGGGGGGGGTCCGGGACAGATACGCAGTATTTT. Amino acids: CASSLRGGSGTDTQYF.

The CDR3 DNA is TGCGCCAGCAGCCCGACGGGGGACCAAGAGACCCAGTACTTC. Its protein is CASSPTGDQETQYF. The chain uses TRBV5-1 and TRBJ2-5; maybe TRBD2 (6 bases). The CDR3 spans 14 residues. CDR1 and CDR2 (germline): SGHRS, YFSETQ. V shed 4 bases and J shed 0 bases, with 10 bases lying between them.

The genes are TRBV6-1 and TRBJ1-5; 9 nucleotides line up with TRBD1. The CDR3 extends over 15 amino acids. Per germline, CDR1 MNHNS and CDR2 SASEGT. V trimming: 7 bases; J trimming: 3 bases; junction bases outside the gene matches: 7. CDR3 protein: CASTVGQGYNQPQHF. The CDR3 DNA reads TGTGCCAGCACAGTAGGACAGGGGTACAATCAGCCCCAGCATTTT.

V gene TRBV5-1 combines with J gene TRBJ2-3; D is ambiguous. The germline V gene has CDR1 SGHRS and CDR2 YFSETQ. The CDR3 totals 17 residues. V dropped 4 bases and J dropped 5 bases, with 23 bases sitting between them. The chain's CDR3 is CASSHITGFSVKDTQYF. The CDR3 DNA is TGCGCCAGCAGCCACATCACGGGTTTTTCGGTAAAAGATACGCAGTATTTT.

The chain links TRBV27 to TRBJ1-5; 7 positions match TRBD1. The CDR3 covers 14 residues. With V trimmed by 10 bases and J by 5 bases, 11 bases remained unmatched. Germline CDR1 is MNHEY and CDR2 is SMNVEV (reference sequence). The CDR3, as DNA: TGTGCCACTAGAGGGGACAGAAGGGATCAGCCCCAGCATTTT. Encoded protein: CATRGDRRDQPQHF.

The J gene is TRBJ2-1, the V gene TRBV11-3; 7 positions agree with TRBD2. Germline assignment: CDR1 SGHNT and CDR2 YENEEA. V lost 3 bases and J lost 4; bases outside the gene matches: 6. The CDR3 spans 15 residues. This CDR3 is CASSLAGVEYNEQFF. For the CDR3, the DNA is TGTGCCAGCAGCTTGGCGGGAGTAGAATACAATGAGCAGTTCTTC.

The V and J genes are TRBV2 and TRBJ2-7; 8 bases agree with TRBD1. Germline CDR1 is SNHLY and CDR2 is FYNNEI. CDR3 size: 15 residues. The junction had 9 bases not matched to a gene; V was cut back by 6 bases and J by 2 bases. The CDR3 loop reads CASRERQGPTYEQYF. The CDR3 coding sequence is TGTGCCAGCAGGGAAAGACAGGGGCCGACCTACGAGCAGTACTTC.

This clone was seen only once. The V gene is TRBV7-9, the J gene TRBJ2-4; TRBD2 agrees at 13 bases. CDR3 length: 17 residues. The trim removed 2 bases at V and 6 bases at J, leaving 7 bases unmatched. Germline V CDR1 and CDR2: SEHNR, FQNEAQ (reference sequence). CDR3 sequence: CASSLWPGTSGANIQYF. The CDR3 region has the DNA TGTGCCAGCAGCTTATGGCCAGGGACTAGCGGGGCAAACATTCAGTACTTC.

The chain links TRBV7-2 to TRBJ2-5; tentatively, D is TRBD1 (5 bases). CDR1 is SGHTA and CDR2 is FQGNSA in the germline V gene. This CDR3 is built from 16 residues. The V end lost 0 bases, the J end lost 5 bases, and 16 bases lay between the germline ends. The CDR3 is CASSLALDTSWETQYF. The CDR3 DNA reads TGTGCCAGCAGCTTAGCGTTGGACACATCATGGGAGACCCAGTACTTC.

This CDR3 is CASSFGIGETQYF. The CDR3 region has the DNA TGCGCCAGCAGCTTCGGGATCGGGGAGACCCAGTACTTC. The chain recombines TRBV5-1 with TRBJ2-5; weak D call: TRBD2 (5 bases). Germline V gene sequence: CDR1 SGHRS, CDR2 YFSETQ. V was shortened by 2 bases and J by 5 bases, with 10 bases between the two germline ends. This CDR3 region has 13 residues.

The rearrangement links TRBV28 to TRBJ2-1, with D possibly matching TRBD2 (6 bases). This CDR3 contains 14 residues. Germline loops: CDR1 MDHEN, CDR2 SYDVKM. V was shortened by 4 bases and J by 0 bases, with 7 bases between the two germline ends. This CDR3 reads CASSSGVSYNEQFF. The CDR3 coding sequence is TGTGCCAGCAGTTCGGGGGTCTCCTACAATGAGCAGTTCTTC.

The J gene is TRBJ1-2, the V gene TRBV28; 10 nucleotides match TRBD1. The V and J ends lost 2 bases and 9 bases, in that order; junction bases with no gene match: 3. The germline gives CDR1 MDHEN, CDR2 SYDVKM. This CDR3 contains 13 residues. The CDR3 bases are TGTGCCAGCAGTTTAGGGGACAGGGGACGCTACACCTTC. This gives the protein CASSLGDRGRYTF.

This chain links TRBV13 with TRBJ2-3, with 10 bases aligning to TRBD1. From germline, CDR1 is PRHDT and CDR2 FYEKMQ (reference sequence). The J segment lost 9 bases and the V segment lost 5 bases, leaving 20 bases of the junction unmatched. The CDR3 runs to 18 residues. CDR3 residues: CASSPTLWDRGFGPTQYF. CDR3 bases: TGTGCCAGCAGCCCGACCCTCTGGGACAGGGGTTTTGGGCCGACGCAGTATTTT. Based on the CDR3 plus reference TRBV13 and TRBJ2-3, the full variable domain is AAGVIQSPRHLIKEKRETATLKCYPIPRHDTVYWYQQGPGQDPQFLISFYEKMQSDKGSIPDRFSAQQFSDYHSELNMSSLELGDSALYFCASSPTLWDRGFGPTQYFGPGTRLTVL.

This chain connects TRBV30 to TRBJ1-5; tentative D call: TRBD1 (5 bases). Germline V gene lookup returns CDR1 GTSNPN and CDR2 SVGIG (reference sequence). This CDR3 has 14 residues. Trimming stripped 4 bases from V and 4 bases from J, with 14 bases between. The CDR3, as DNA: TGTGCCTGGAATAGTGACAGCCGGAATCAGCCCCAGCATTTT. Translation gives CAWNSDSRNQPQHF.

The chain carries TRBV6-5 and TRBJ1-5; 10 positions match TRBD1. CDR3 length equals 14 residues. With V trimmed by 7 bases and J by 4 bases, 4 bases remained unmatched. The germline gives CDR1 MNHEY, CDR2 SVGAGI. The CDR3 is CASKTGGGNQPQHF. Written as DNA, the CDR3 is TGTGCCAGCAAGACAGGGGGCGGGAATCAGCCCCAGCATTTT.

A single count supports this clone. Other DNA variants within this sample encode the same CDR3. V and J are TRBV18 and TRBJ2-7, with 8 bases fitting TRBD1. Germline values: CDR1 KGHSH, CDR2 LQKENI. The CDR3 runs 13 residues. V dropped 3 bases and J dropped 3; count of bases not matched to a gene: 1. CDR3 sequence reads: CASSPGTGYEQYF. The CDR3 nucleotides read TGTGCCAGCTCACCGGGGACAGGCTACGAGCAGTACTTC.

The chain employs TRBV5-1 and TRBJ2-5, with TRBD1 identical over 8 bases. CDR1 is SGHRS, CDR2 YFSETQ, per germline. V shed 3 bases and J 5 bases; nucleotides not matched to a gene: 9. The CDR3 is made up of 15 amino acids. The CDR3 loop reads CASSSASGGWETQYF. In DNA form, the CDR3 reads TGCGCCAGCAGCTCAGCCTCAGGGGGCTGGGAGACCCAGTACTTC.

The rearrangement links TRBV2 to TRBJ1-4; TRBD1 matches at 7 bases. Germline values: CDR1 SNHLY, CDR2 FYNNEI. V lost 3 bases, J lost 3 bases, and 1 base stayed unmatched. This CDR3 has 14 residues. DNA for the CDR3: TGTGCCAGCAGTGAGCAGGGGGCTAATGAAAAACTGTTTTTT. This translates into CASSEQGANEKLFF.

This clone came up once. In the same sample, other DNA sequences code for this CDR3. The CDR3 reads CASSVGGQNTEAFF. The CDR3 DNA reads as TGTGCCAGCAGCGTCGGGGGGCAGAACACTGAAGCTTTCTTT. This rearrangement joins TRBV9 to TRBJ1-1, with D possibly TRBD1 on 6 matching bases. With 2 bases removed from V and 1 base from J, the gap between germline ends came to 9 bases. The CDR3 totals 14 residues. In germline, CDR1 is SGDLS, CDR2 YYNGEE.

The CDR3 DNA reads as TGTGCCAGCAGCCAAGATAGGCTAGGTGAGCAGTTCTTC. Encoded protein: CASSQDRLGEQFF. This chain links TRBV4-2 with TRBJ2-1; the D is unclear. Trimming took off 0 bases at V and 9 bases at J, with 9 bases between the two ends. Germline V CDR1 and CDR2: LGHNA, YNFKEQ. This CDR3 is 13 amino acids long.

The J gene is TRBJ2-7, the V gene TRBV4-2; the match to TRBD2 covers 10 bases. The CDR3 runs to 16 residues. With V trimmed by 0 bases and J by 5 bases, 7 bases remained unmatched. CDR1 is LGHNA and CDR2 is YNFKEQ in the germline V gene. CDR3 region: CASSQDQSSGSNEQYF. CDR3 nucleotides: TGTGCCAGCAGCCAAGATCAATCTAGCGGGAGCAACGAGCAGTACTTC.

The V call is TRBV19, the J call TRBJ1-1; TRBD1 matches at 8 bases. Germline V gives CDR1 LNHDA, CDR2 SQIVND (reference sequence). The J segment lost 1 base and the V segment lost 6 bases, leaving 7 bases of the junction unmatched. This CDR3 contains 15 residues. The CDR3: CASRDQGAANTEAFF. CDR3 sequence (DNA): TGTGCCAGTAGAGACCAGGGGGCGGCGAACACTGAAGCTTTCTTT.

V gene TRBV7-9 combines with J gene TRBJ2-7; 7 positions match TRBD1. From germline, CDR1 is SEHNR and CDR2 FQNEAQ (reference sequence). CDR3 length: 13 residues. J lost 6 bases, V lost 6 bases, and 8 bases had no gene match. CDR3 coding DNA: TGTGCCAGCAGGGATCGATCAGGGGGCGAGCAGTACTTC. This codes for CASRDRSGGEQYF.

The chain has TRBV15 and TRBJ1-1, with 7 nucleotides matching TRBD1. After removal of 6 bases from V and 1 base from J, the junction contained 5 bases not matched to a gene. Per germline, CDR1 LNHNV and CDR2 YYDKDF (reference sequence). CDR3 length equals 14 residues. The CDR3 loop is CATSRTGWNTEAFF. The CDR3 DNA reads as TGTGCCACCAGTCGGACAGGATGGAACACTGAAGCTTTCTTT. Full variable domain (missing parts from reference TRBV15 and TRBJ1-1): DAMVIQNPRYQVTQFGKPVTLSCSQTLNHNVMYWYQQKSSQAPKLLFHYYDKDFNNEADTPDNFQSRRPNTSFCFLDIRSPGLGDTAMYLCATSRTGWNTEAFFGQGTRLTVV.